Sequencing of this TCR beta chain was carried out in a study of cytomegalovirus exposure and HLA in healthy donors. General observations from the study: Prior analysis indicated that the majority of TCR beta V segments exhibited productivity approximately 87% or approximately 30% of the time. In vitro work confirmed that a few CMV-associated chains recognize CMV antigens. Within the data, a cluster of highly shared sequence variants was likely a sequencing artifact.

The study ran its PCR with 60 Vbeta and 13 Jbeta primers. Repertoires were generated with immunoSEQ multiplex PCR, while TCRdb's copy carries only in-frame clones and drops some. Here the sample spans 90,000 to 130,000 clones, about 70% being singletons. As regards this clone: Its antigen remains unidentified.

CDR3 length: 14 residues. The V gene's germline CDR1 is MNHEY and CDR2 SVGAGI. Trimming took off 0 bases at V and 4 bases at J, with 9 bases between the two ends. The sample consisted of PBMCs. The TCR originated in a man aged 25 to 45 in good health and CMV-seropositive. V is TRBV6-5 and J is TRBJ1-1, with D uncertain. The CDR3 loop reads CASSYSAAATEAFF. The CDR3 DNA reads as TGTGCCAGCAGTTACTCGGCGGCGGCCACTGAAGCTTTCTTT.